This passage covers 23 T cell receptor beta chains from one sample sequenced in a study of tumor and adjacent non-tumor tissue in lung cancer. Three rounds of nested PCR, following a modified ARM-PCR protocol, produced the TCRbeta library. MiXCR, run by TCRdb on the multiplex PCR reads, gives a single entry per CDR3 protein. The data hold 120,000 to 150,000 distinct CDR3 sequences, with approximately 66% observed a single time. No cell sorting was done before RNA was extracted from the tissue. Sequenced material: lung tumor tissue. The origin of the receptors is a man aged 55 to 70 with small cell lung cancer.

The CDR3 DNA sequence: TGTGCCAGCAGCTTAATCAGCGGGAGTTTGAGAGATACGCAGTATTTT. Protein product: CASSLISGSLRDTQYF. V usage is TRBV11-2 and J usage is TRBJ2-3, with 8 bases identical to TRBD2. CDR3 length: 16 amino acids. With 2 bases clipped from V and 5 bases from J, the junction kept 9 bases outside the gene matches. The germline V gene has CDR1 SGHAT and CDR2 FQNNGV.

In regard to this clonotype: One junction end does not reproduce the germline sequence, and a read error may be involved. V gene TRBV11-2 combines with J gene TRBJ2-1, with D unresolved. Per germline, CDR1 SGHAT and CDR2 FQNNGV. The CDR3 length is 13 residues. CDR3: CASSLVFNNEQFF. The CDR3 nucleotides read TGTGCCAGCAGCTTGGTGTTCAACAATGAGCAGTTTTTC.

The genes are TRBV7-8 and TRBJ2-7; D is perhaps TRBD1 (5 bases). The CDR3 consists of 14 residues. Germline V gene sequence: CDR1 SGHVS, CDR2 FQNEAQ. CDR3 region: CASSLDRTTYGQYV. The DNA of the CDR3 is TGTGCCAGCAGCTTAGACAGGACCACCTACGGGCAGTACGTC.

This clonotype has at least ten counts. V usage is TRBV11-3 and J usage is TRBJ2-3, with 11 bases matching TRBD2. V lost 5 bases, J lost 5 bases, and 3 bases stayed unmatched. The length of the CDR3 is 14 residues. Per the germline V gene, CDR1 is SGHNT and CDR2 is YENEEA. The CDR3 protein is CASSPGLAGDTQYF. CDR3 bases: TGTGCCAGCAGCCCTGGACTAGCGGGAGATACGCAGTATTTT.

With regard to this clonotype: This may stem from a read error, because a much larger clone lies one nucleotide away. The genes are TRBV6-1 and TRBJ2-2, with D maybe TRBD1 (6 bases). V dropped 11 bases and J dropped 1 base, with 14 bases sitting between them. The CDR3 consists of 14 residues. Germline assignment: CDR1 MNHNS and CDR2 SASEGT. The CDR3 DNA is TGTGCCGGGGGTCAACAGGGGAACACCGGGGAGCTGTTTTTT. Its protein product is CAGGQQGNTGELFF.

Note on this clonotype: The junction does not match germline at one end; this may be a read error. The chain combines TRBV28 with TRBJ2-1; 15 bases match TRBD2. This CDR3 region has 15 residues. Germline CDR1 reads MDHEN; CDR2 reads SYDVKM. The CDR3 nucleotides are TGTGCCAGCAGTGGGACTAGCGGGAGGAACAATGAGCACTTCTTC. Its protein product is CASSGTSGRNNEHFF.

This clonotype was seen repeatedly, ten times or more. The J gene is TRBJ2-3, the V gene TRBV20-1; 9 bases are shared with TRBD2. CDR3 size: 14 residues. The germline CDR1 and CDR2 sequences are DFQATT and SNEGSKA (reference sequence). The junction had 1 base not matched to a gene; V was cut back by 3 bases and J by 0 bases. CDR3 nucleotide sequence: TGCAGTGCTAGGCGGGGGGGAAGCACAGATACGCAGTATTTT. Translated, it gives CSARRGGSTDTQYF.

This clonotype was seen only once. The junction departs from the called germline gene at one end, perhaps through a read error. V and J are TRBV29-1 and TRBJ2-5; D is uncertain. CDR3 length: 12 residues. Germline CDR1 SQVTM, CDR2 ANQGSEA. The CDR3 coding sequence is TGCAGCGTTCAGTGGGCTCAAGAGACCCAGTATTTC. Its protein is CSVQWAQETQYF.

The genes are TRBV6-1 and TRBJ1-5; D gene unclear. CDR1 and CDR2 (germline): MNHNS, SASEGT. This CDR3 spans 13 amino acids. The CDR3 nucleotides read TGTACCATCAGTGAAGTAAAAAATCAGCCCCAGCATTTT. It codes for CTISEVKNQPQHF.

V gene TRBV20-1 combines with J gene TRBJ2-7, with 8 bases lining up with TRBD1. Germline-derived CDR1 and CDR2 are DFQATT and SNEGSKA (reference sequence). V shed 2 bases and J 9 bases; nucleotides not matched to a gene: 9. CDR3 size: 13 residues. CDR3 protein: CSARSGQAPGQYF. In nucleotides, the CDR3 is TGCAGTGCTAGATCGGGACAGGCCCCTGGGCAGTACTTC.

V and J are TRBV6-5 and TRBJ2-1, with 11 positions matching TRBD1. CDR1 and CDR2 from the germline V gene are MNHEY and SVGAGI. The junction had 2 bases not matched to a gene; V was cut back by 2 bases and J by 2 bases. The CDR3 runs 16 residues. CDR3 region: CASSYPGQGAYNEQFF. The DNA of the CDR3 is TGTGCCAGCAGTTACCCGGGACAGGGGGCCTACAATGAGCAGTTCTTC.

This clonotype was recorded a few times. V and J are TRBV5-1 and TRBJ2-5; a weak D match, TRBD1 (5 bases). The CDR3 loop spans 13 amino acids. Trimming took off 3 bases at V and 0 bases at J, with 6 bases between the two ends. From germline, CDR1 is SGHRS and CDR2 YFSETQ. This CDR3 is CASSSDNQETQYF. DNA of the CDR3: TGCGCCAGCAGCTCGGACAACCAAGAGACCCAGTACTTC.

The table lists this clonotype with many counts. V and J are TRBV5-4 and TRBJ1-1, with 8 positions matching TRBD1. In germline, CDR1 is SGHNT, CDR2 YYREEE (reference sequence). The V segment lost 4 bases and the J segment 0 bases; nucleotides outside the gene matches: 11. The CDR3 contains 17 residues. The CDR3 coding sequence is TGTGCCAGCAGCCTGGACAGGGTAGGGGTAATGAACACTGAAGCTTTCTTT. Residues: CASSLDRVGVMNTEAFF.

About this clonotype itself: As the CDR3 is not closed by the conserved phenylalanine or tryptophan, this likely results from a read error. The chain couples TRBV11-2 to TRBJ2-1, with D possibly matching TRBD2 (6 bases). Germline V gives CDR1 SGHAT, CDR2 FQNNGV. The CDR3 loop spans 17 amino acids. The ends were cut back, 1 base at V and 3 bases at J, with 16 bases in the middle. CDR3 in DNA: TGTGCCAGCAGCTTAGGGGGAGGACTCGGAGTCTACAATGAGCAGTTCTTA. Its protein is CASSLGGGLGVYNEQFL.

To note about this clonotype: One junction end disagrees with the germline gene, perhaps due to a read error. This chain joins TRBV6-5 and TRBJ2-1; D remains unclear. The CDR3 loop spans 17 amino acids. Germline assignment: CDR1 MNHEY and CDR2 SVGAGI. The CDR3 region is CASGYSPNGLSYNEQFF. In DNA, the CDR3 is TGTGCCAGCGGTTACTCGCCTAACGGGCTTTCCTACAATGAGCAGTTCTTC.

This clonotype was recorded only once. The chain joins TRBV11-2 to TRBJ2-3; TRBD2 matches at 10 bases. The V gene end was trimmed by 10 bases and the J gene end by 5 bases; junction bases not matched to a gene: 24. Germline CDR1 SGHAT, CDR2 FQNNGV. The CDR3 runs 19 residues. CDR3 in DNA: TGTGCCATGAGCTTAGTCCCCTACCTAGCGGGAGATCGTAAAGATACGCAGTATTTT. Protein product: CAMSLVPYLAGDRKDTQYF.

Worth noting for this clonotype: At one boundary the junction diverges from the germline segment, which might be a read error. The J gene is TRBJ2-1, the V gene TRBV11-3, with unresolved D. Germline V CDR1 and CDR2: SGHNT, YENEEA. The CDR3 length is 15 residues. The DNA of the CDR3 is TGTGCCAGCAGCCGTATCCGTAGGTCTAGAGGTGAGCAATTCTTC. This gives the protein CASSRIRRSRGEQFF.

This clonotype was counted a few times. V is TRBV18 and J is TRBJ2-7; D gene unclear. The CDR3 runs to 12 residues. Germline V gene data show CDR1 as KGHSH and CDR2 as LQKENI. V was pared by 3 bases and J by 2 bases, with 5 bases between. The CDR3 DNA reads TGTGCCAGCTCACCCGCGGCCTACGAGCAGTACTTC. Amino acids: CASSPAAYEQYF.

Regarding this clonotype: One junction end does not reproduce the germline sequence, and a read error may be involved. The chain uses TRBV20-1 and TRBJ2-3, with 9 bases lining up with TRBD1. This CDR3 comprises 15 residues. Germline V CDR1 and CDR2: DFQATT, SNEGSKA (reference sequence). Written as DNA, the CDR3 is TGCAGTGCTAACCCCGGGACAGGGATTACAGAAACGCCGTATTTT. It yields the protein CSANPGTGITETPYF.

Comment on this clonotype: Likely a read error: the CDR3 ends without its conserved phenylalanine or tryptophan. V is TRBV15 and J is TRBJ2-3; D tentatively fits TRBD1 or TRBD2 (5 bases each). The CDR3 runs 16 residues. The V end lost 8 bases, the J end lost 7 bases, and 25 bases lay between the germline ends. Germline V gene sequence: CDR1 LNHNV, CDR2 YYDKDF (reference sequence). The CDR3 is CATHTGRELEANTQYL. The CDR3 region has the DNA TGTGCCACCCACACGGGGCGAGAGTTAGAGGCAAATACGCAGTATCTT.

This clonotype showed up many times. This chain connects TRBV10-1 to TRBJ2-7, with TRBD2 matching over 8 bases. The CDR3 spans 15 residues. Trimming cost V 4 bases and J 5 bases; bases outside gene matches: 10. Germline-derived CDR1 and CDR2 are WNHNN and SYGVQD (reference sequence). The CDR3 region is CASSGERESRNEQYV. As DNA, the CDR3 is TGCGCCAGCAGTGGGGAGCGGGAGTCCAGGAACGAGCAGTACGTC.

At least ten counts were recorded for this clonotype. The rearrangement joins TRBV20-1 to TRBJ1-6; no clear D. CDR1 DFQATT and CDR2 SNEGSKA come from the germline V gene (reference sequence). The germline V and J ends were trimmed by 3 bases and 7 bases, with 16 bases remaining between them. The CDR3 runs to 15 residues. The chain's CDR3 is CSARVRGSRNSPLHF. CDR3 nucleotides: TGCAGTGCTAGGGTCCGGGGTTCGAGGAATTCACCCCTCCACTTT.

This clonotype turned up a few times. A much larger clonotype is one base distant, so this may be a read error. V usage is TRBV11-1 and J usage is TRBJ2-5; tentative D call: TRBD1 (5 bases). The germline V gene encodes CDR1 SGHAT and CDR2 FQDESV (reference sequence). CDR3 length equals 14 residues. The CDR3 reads CASSSPTGQESQYF. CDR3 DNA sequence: TGTGCCAGCAGCTCGCCTACTGGACAAGAGAGCCAGTACTTC.